This TCR beta chain was sequenced during a study of early T cells in non-severe SARS-CoV-2 infection. The overall study: Alpha and beta chains were unpaired, from unsorted whole-blood bulk RNA. Study-level results: Anti-spike CD8 responses were favored by VDJdb matching, which missed private and CD4 specificities.

As to this clonotype: No antigen is known for it.

Attachment of unique molecular identifiers to individual cDNA molecules was performed. TCRdb passed the 5' RACE reads through MiXCR, listing each CDR3 protein once. The sample has tens of thousands of distinct CDR3 sequences; approximately 12% are singletons. Germline loops: CDR1 SQVTM, CDR2 ANQGSEA. The CDR3 sequence is 15 residues long. Trimming removed 4 bases from V and 2 bases from J; junction bases left unmatched: 5. The J gene is TRBJ2-3, the V gene TRBV29-1; 11 positions agree with TRBD2. The sequence was obtained from an adult who was a healthcare worker with PCR-confirmed SARS-CoV-2 infection or an uninfected control (not recorded which). The sample was whole blood, taken at baseline. In DNA form, the CDR3 reads TGCAGCGTTGTAAGACTAGCGGGGCCCACAGATACGCAGTATTTT. Amino acids: CSVVRLAGPTDTQYF.